One and the same sample provided the 19 T cell receptor beta chains below, sequenced in a study of cytomegalovirus exposure and HLA in healthy donors. Amplification used 60 Vbeta primers and 13 Jbeta primers. Measured with immunoSEQ multiplex PCR; TCRdb has only the in-frame clones, and not every one. The repertoire holds roughly 170,000 clones, with roughly four fifths as singletons. Material: PBMCs. The receptors were sampled from a female donor in good health and CMV-seronegative.

The genes are TRBV5-4 and TRBJ2-3, with D possibly being TRBD2 (5 bases). The V end lost 0 bases, the J end lost 4 bases, and 12 bases lay between the germline ends. The CDR3 spans 15 residues. CDR1 is SGHNT, CDR2 YYREEE, per germline (reference sequence). The CDR3 DNA is TGTGCCAGCAGCTTGGGCCTAGCCGGCGCAGATACGCAGTATTTT. It codes for CASSLGLAGADTQYF.

The CDR3 loop reads CAWTGGADGYTF. CDR3 bases: TGTGCCTGGACAGGGGGCGCGGATGGCTACACCTTC. The rearrangement links TRBV30 to TRBJ1-2, with 8 nucleotides matching TRBD1. J was trimmed by 6 bases and V by 4 bases; bases with no gene match: 4. This CDR3 spans 12 amino acids. Germline CDR1 GTSNPN, CDR2 SVGIG (reference sequence).

The sample holds a few counts of this clone. The chain couples TRBV5-1 to TRBJ2-5, with 9 bases identical to TRBD1. The V and J ends lost 4 bases and 5 bases, in that order; junction bases with no gene match: 6. Germline CDR1 and CDR2: SGHRS and YFSETQ. This CDR3 is 14 amino acids long. CDR3 DNA: TGCGCCAGCAGCCCAACAGGGGGCGCGGAGACCCAGTACTTC. It is translated as CASSPTGGAETQYF.

The chain links TRBV18 to TRBJ1-3; TRBD1 agrees at 7 bases. Losses at the gene ends were 4 bases for V and 5 bases for J; bases not matched to a gene: 5. Looked up from germline, CDR1 is KGHSH and CDR2 is LQKENI. The CDR3 is made up of 14 amino acids. This CDR3 is CASSQPGQRNTIYF. DNA of the CDR3: TGTGCCAGCTCACAACCGGGACAGAGAAACACCATATATTTT. Supplemented by reference TRBV18 and TRBJ1-3, the full variable domain reads NAGVMQNPRHLVRRRGQEARLRCSPMKGHSHVYWYRQLPEEGLKFMVYLQKENIIDESGMPKERFSAEFPKEGPSILRIQQVVRGDSAAYFCASSQPGQRNTIYFGEGSWLTVV.

The rearrangement uses TRBV4-3 and TRBJ1-5; 7 nucleotides align to TRBD1. Unmatched junction bases numbered 6, after V lost 2 bases and J lost 8 bases. Germline CDR1 and CDR2: LGHNA and YSLEER. The CDR3 length is 14 residues. The CDR3 spells CASSQRGRGEPQHF. DNA for the CDR3: TGCGCCAGCAGCCAAAGGGGGCGGGGGGAGCCCCAGCATTTT.

Comment on this clone: In the same sample, other DNA sequences code for this CDR3. The chain carries TRBV11-3 and TRBJ2-2, with D unclear. Germline CDR1 SGHNT, CDR2 YENEEA. Trimming took off 5 bases at V and 5 bases at J, with 9 bases between the two ends. There are 13 residues in the CDR3. CDR3 nucleotide sequence: TGTGCCAGCAGCCGAGGTGGGACCGGGGAGCTGTTTTTT. This sequence encodes CASSRGGTGELFF.

This clone was detected only a few times. The chain joins TRBV2 to TRBJ2-3; D is ambiguous. V was shortened by 4 bases and J by 2 bases, with 10 bases between the two germline ends. This CDR3 region has 14 residues. Germline assignment: CDR1 SNHLY and CDR2 FYNNEI. The CDR3: CASSVLRDTDTQYF. The CDR3 DNA follows: TGTGCCAGCAGTGTATTGCGAGACACAGATACGCAGTATTTT.

This chain joins TRBV28 and TRBJ2-5, with a tentative D call TRBD1 (5 bases). The closer fit of TRBJ2-7 to the DNA end suggests the J call may be wrong. This CDR3 contains 14 residues. Germline V gene lookup returns CDR1 MDHEN and CDR2 SYDVKM. CDR3: CASSFDRVPYEQYF. CDR3 nucleotide sequence: TGTGCCAGCAGTTTTGACAGAGTACCCTACGAGCAGTACTTC.

The chain uses TRBV11-3 and TRBJ1-1; D is perhaps TRBD1 (5 bases). This CDR3 region has 15 residues. Trimming pared 5 bases from V and 1 base from J, leaving 14 bases between. The V gene's germline CDR1 is SGHNT and CDR2 YENEEA. As DNA, the CDR3 is TGTGCCAGCAGCGGTGGCGGGACCGGGAACACTGAAGCTTTCTTT. It yields the protein CASSGGGTGNTEAFF.

This rearrangement joins TRBV4-1 to TRBJ2-7; a possible D gene is TRBD2 (5 bases). V dropped 0 bases and J dropped 4 bases, with 16 bases sitting between them. Germline CDR1 and CDR2: MGHRA and YSYEKL. This CDR3 has 16 amino acids. The chain's CDR3 is CASSQDRSGGRYEQYF. The CDR3 region has the DNA TGCGCCAGCAGCCAAGATCGGAGCGGAGGCAGGTACGAGCAGTACTTC.

The genes are TRBV6-5 and TRBJ1-2; 7 bases fit TRBD1. The CDR3 loop spans 14 amino acids. Per the germline V gene, CDR1 is MNHEY and CDR2 is SVGAGI. J was trimmed by 6 bases and V by 0 bases; bases with no gene match: 4. CDR3 amino acids: CASSYSPTGNGYTF. The CDR3 DNA reads TGTGCCAGCAGTTACTCCCCGACAGGGAATGGCTACACCTTC.

The CDR3 is CASSRTEAFF. As DNA, the CDR3 is TGTGCCAGCAGCCGCACTGAAGCTTTCTTT. This sequence joins TRBV21-1 and TRBJ1-1. TRBV21-1 is an annotated pseudogene. The CDR3 has 10 residues.

This clone was counted once. The rearrangement links TRBV9 to TRBJ1-2, with 10 bases matching TRBD1. V gave up 0 bases and J gave up 2 bases; unmatched junction bases: 4. The CDR3 loop spans 16 amino acids. Germline assignment: CDR1 SGDLS and CDR2 YYNGEE. Here the CDR3 DNA reads TGTGCCAGCAGCGTAGCGACAGGGGGCGCGAACTATGGCTACACCTTC. It codes for CASSVATGGANYGYTF.

J is TRBJ2-4 and V is TRBV18; tentatively, D is TRBD2 (6 bases). Germline CDR1 reads KGHSH; CDR2 reads LQKENI. Trimming took 6 bases from V and 6 from J, leaving 15 bases between them. The CDR3 sequence is 14 residues long. CDR3 DNA sequence: TGTGCCAGCTCGATTGCGGGGTCCGGAAACATTCAGTACTTC. Residues: CASSIAGSGNIQYF.

The rearrangement links TRBV6-5 to TRBJ2-7, with D perhaps matching TRBD1 (6 bases). The CDR3 is made up of 15 amino acids. Trimming took off 0 bases at V and 2 bases at J, with 11 bases between the two ends. CDR1 and CDR2 (germline): MNHEY, SVGAGI. CDR3 nucleotides: TGTGCCAGCAGTTACTCCATCGGACAGACCTACGAGCAGTACTTC. This sequence encodes CASSYSIGQTYEQYF.

The chain uses TRBV28 and TRBJ1-5, with D perhaps TRBD1 (5 bases). The CDR3 length is 12 residues. V lost 6 bases and J 4 bases, leaving 7 bases between the germline ends. Germline CDR1 and CDR2: MDHEN and SYDVKM. The CDR3, as DNA: TGTGCCAGCAGGGGGGGGAATCAGCCCCAGCATTTT. Translating gives CASRGGNQPQHF.

The genes are TRBV6-5 and TRBJ2-1; 10 bases line up with TRBD1. The CDR3 length is 16 residues. From germline, CDR1 is MNHEY and CDR2 SVGAGI. With V trimmed by 4 bases and J by 2 bases, 5 bases remained unmatched. DNA of the CDR3: TGTGCCAGCAGTTTGCCGGGACAGGGGACCTACAATGAGCAGTTCTTC. This sequence encodes CASSLPGQGTYNEQFF.

This clone occurred once. The chain is built from TRBV11-2 and TRBJ1-1, with TRBD1 matching over 9 bases. Germline V CDR1 and CDR2: SGHAT, FQNNGV. The CDR3 length is 17 residues. Losses at the gene ends were 5 bases for V and 0 bases for J; bases not matched to a gene: 10. The CDR3 reads CASSPGQGRSLNTEAFF. The CDR3 nucleotides read TGTGCCAGCAGCCCAGGACAGGGGAGGTCTTTGAACACTGAAGCTTTCTTT.

This chain uses TRBV5-1 with TRBJ2-7; D possibly corresponds to TRBD1 (6 bases). The V gene lost 4 bases and the J gene lost 3 bases, with 8 bases spanning the gap. Looked up from germline, CDR1 is SGHRS and CDR2 is YFSETQ. The CDR3 runs to 12 residues. The CDR3 sequence: CASSVDSYEQYF. In DNA form, the CDR3 reads TGCGCCAGCAGCGTGGACAGCTACGAGCAGTACTTC.